These T cell receptor beta chains were read from a single sample in a study of blood T cell repertoires in COVID-19. Data came from immunoSEQ multiplex PCR; TCRdb stores just in-frame clones and leaves some out. The table has over 120,000 clones, roughly 80% seen once. The sequencing sample was made of peripheral blood. Receptors originate from a human donor in a cohort sampled during active COVID-19. Both conserved end residues are part of each CDR3. Fields, in order: J gene, D gene, V gene, clone size, CDR3 length, CDR3 DNA, CDR3 protein. The D gene is left open where the match is weak. Expanded clones are given a class, and other clones once, few, many or no size at all.

TRBJ1-3 | NA | TRBV19 | NA | 12 | TGTGCCACCGTTGCGGGGGGTAACACCATATATTTT | CATVAGGNTIYF
TRBJ2-1 | NA | TRBV21-1 | NA | 19 | TGTGCCAGCAGCAAAGTAAGTATCCCCGGGGGGAGCTCCTACAATGAGCAGTTCTTC | CASSKVSIPGGSSYNEQFF
TRBJ2-5 | NA | TRBV5-1 | few | 14 | TGCGCCAGCAGAGTATTCGGGGGACAAGAGACCCAGTACTTC | CASRVFGGQETQYF
TRBJ1-2 | NA | TRBV19 | NA | 12 | TGTGCCAGTAGTATTCTGAGCTATGGCTACACCTTC | CASSILSYGYTF
TRBJ1-5 | NA | TRBV2 | NA | 15 | TGTGCCAGCAGTGAACTCCGGTACGACAATCAGCCCCAGCATTTT | CASSELRYDNQPQHF
TRBJ2-2 | NA | TRBV11-2 | NA | 16 | TGTGCCAGCAGCGTCCGGGACTCCCCGAACACCGGGGAGCTGTTTTTT | CASSVRDSPNTGELFF
TRBJ2-2 | NA | TRBV9 | NA | 16 | TGTGCCAGCAGCGTAGACGGGAGAACGAACACCGGGGAGCTGTTTTTT | CASSVDGRTNTGELFF
TRBJ1-5 | NA | TRBV27 | NA | 14 | TGTGCCAGCAGTTTATCTGGGAGGAATCAGCCCCAGCATTTT | CASSLSGRNQPQHF
TRBJ2-3 | NA | TRBV5-1 | NA | 14 | TGCGCCAGCAGCCCGGGCCCGGGAACAGATACGCAGTATTTT | CASSPGPGTDTQYF
TRBJ2-1 | NA | TRBV29-1 | NA | 11 | TGCAGCGTCCGACAAACCAATGAGCAGTTCTTC | CSVRQTNEQFF
TRBJ2-1 | TRBD2 | TRBV27 | NA | 15 | TGTGCCAGCAGTCCCCTAGCGGGCTCCTACAATGAGCAGTTCTTC | CASSPLAGSYNEQFF
TRBJ2-3 | NA | TRBV5-1 | NA | 14 | TGCGCCAGCAGCTTAAGCGGAAGCACAGATACGCAGTATTTT | CASSLSGSTDTQYF
TRBJ1-1 | NA | TRBV18 | NA | 16 | TGTGCCAGCTCACTATTTGAGACAGGCGTGAACACTGAAGCTTTCTTT | CASSLFETGVNTEAFF
TRBJ1-3 | NA | TRBV2 | many | 15 | TGTGCCAGCACTCCCGGACAGTCCTCTGGAAACACCATATATTTT | CASTPGQSSGNTIYF
TRBJ2-7 | TRBD1 | TRBV5-4 | NA | 14 | TGTGCCAGCAGCCCAGGGACAGTAACCTACGAGCAGTACTTC | CASSPGTVTYEQYF
TRBJ1-1 | NA | TRBV9 | NA | 14 | TGTGCCAGCAGCCCACAGCTGGGGAACACTGAAGCTTTCTTT | CASSPQLGNTEAFF
TRBJ2-3 | NA | TRBV7-8 | NA | 15 | TGTGCCAGCAGCTCCTCCGAGACTAGCACAGATACGCAGTATTTT | CASSSSETSTDTQYF
TRBJ1-2 | NA | TRBV7-9 | NA | 17 | TGTGCCAGCAGCTTAGCGAGAGGGCGGCGGACTAACTATGGCTACACCTTC | CASSLARGRRTNYGYTF
TRBJ1-1 | TRBD1 | TRBV7-2 | NA | 16 | TGTGCCAGCAGCTCCCCCCCGGACAGGGTCGACACTGAAGCTTTCTTT | CASSSPPDRVDTEAFF
TRBJ2-5 | NA | TRBV4-1 | NA | 16 | TGCGCCAGCAGCCAATCCTACACAGGGTACCAAGAGACCCAGTACTTC | CASSQSYTGYQETQYF
TRBJ2-5 | TRBD2 | TRBV29-1 | NA | 14 | TGCAGCGTTGTCGGCGGGGGGGCGCAAGAGACCCAGTACTTC | CSVVGGGAQETQYF
TRBJ1-5 | NA | TRBV9 | NA | 15 | TGTGCCAGCAGCGTAGGGCAGCGTGGTGATCAGCCCCAGCATTTT | CASSVGQRGDQPQHF
TRBJ1-3 | TRBD1 | TRBV19 | NA | 15 | TGTGCCAGTATCCAAGACAGGGCCTCTGGAAACACCATATATTTT | CASIQDRASGNTIYF
TRBJ2-2 | NA | TRBV5-1 | NA | 13 | TGCGCCAGCAGGGGGCGCGACACCGGGGAGCTGTTTTTT | CASRGRDTGELFF
TRBJ2-2 | TRBD2 | TRBV28 | NA | 18 | TGTGCCAGCAGTCGCGCACTAGCGGGGTCGACGAGCACCGGGGAGCTGTTTTTT | CASSRALAGSTSTGELFF
TRBJ2-1 | TRBD2 | TRBV27 | NA | 15 | TGTGCCAGCCTCCCACTAGCGGACTCCTACAATGAGCAGTTCTTC | CASLPLADSYNEQFF
TRBJ1-2 | NA | TRBV7-8 | NA | 13 | TGTGCCAGCAGCTTAGCGGCGAGGTATGGCTACACCTTC | CASSLAARYGYTF
TRBJ1-5 | NA | TRBV5-1 | NA | 13 | TGCGCCAGCAGCTTGGACGGTGTTCAGCCCCAGCATTTT | CASSLDGVQPQHF
TRBJ1-4 | NA | TRBV19 | NA | 14 | TGTGCCAGTAGCCTACAGAGCTTGAATGAAAAACTGTTTTTT | CASSLQSLNEKLFF
TRBJ1-1 | NA | TRBV5-1 | NA | 13 | TGCGCCAGCAGCCCGGCGGAGCACACTGAAGCTTTCTTT | CASSPAEHTEAFF
TRBJ2-3 | TRBD2 | TRBV18 | NA | 17 | TGTGCCAGCTCATCAGAAATAGCGGGAGAGAGCACAGATACGCAGTATTTT | CASSSEIAGESTDTQYF
TRBJ2-3 | NA | TRBV5-1 | NA | 12 | TGCGCCAGCAGCTACGCGGCAGATACGCAGTATTTT | CASSYAADTQYF
TRBJ2-3 | NA | TRBV4-2 | once | 14 | TGTGCCAGCAGCCACGGACAGAACACAGATACGCAGTATTTT | CASSHGQNTDTQYF
TRBJ1-4 | TRBD1 | TRBV7-9 | NA | 15 | TGTGCCAGCAGCCGCGCCGGGACAGGGGATGAAAAACTGTTTTTT | CASSRAGTGDEKLFF
TRBJ2-2 | TRBD2 | TRBV2 | NA | 16 | TGTGCCAGCAGTATAACCGGGACTAGCGGGGCCGGGGAGCTGTTTTTT | CASSITGTSGAGELFF
TRBJ1-1 | NA | TRBV2 | NA | 14 | TGTGCCAGCAGTGCCCGGGTGGGGAACACTGAAGCTTTCTTT | CASSARVGNTEAFF
TRBJ2-3 | TRBD1 | TRBV7-2 | once | 13 | TGTGCCAGCACCCAGGGGGGCACAGATACGCAGTATTTT | CASTQGGTDTQYF
TRBJ1-2 | TRBD1 | TRBV6-1 | once | 15 | TGTGCCAGTAGTGACCCTGGGACAGGGTTCAGCTACTACACCTTC | CASSDPGTGFSYYTF
TRBJ2-1 | NA | TRBV28 | NA | 16 | TGTGCCAGCACCCCGCGGGGACAGATCTCCTACAATGAGCAGTTCTTC | CASTPRGQISYNEQFF
TRBJ1-3 | NA | TRBV2 | NA | 12 | TGTGCCAGCAGTGAAGCGCGGAACACCATATATTTT | CASSEARNTIYF
TRBJ2-3 | NA | TRBV15 | NA | 15 | TGTGCCACCAGCTCACCCCGAGCGGCCACAGATACGCAGTATTTT | CATSSPRAATDTQYF
TRBJ2-3 | NA | TRBV11-2 | NA | 15 | TGTGCCAGCAGCTTAGTATTCCTAGACACAGATACGCAGTATTTT | CASSLVFLDTDTQYF
TRBJ1-1 | NA | TRBV10-3 | NA | 13 | TGTGCCATCTCTGACACCGTGAACACTGAAGCTTTCTTT | CAISDTVNTEAFF
TRBJ2-3 | NA | TRBV4-1 | many | 13 | TGCGCCAGCAGCCAAGAACGGAGAGATACGCAGTATTTT | CASSQERRDTQYF
TRBJ1-2 | NA | TRBV7-2 | NA | 12 | TGTGCCAGCACCGATCCTATGGATGGCTACACCTTC | CASTDPMDGYTF
TRBJ2-1 | NA | TRBV4-1 | NA | 12 | TGCGCCAGCAGCCAAATAAACAATGAGCAGTTCTTC | CASSQINNEQFF
TRBJ1-4 | TRBD1 | TRBV4-1 | NA | 15 | TGCGCCAGCAGGACAGGGTGGGCAACTAATGAAAAACTGTTTTTT | CASRTGWATNEKLFF